The rows below give T cell receptor beta chains drawn from one sample of a study of T cell responses to AZD1222 COVID-19 vaccine. Measured with immunoSEQ multiplex PCR; TCRdb has only the in-frame clones, and not every one. This table has roughly 100,000 clones, approximately 89% appearing once. The sequencing used peripheral blood, collected 28 days after the second dose of the MenACWY control vaccine. The receptors stem from an adult who received the MenACWY meningococcal vaccine as a control. Each CDR3 is given with its conserved first and last residue. Fields, in order: clone size, J gene, CDR3 length, D gene, V gene, CDR3 DNA, CDR3 protein. D genes are given only for firm matches. Size values are once, few and many counts, or a class for expanded clones, and some rows have none.

.,TRBJ1-2,15,TRBD1,TRBV5-1,TGCGCCAGCAGCTTCTCCGGCACAGGGGACTATGGCTACACCTTC,CASSFSGTGDYGYTF
.,TRBJ2-7,13,.,TRBV24-1,TGTGCCACCAGTGACCCCGACAGCTACGAGCAGTACTTC,CATSDPDSYEQYF
.,TRBJ1-2,13,.,TRBV7-2,TGTGCCAGCAGCTTGACGCAGAACTATGGCTACACCTTC,CASSLTQNYGYTF
.,TRBJ2-5,15,TRBD2,TRBV3-1/TRBV3-2,TGTGCCAGCGGGGGACTAGCACCTTACCAAGAGACCCAGTACTTC,CASGGLAPYQETQYF
.,TRBJ1-2,13,.,TRBV5-4,TGTGCCAGCAGCTCGACAGGCCCCTATGGCTACACCTTC,CASSSTGPYGYTF
.,TRBJ1-2,15,TRBD1,TRBV6-6,TGTGCCAGCAGTCAAACCCGGGACAGGGGCTATGGCTACACCTTC,CASSQTRDRGYGYTF
.,TRBJ2-5,12,.,TRBV5-1,TGCGCCAGCAGCTTGTACCAAGAGACCCAGTACTTC,CASSLYQETQYF
.,TRBJ1-2,12,.,TRBV3-1/TRBV3-2,TGTGCCAGCAGCCATTCCCAAGCTGGCTACACCTTC,CASSHSQAGYTF
.,TRBJ1-1,15,.,TRBV19,TGTGCCAGTAGTGCGACCAGGGTCTTGAACACTGAAGCTTTCTTT,CASSATRVLNTEAFF
.,TRBJ2-1,14,.,TRBV6-1,TGTGCCAGCAGTGAAGGGGGTTGGGCCTATGAGCAGTTCTTC,CASSEGGWAYEQFF
once,TRBJ2-5,15,.,TRBV10-1,TGCGCCAGCAGTGAGCCGGGACGGCTCCAAGAGACCCAGTACTTC,CASSEPGRLQETQYF
.,TRBJ2-3,16,TRBD2,TRBV28,TGTGCCAGCAGTGAGTGGAGCGGGGGTAGCACAGATACGCAGTATTTT,CASSEWSGGSTDTQYF
once,TRBJ2-5,15,.,TRBV2,TGTGCCAGCAGCGCCTGGGGTCTAAGCCAAGAGACCCAGTACTTC,CASSAWGLSQETQYF
.,TRBJ2-5,14,TRBD1,TRBV5-1,TGCGCCAGCAGCAGGACAGGGGTCGGGGAGACCCAGTACTTC,CASSRTGVGETQYF
.,TRBJ2-7,12,.,TRBV7-2,TGTGCCAGCAGTGTAGTCTCCTACGAGCAGTACTTC,CASSVVSYEQYF
once,TRBJ2-3,14,.,TRBV11-1,TGTGCCAGCAGCTTAGAACGGGGGACAGATACGCAGTATTTT,CASSLERGTDTQYF
.,TRBJ2-7,15,TRBD1,TRBV7-2,TGTGCCAGCAGCCCCGTTGGGACAGGGTTCTACGAGCAGTACTTC,CASSPVGTGFYEQYF
once,TRBJ2-1,16,.,TRBV2,TGTGCCAGCACTGGAGCGACGGGGATCTCCTACAATGAGCAGTTCTTC,CASTGATGISYNEQFF
.,TRBJ1-5,15,.,TRBV24-1,TGTGCCACCAGTGACCACACTCAGAGCAATCAGCCCCAGCATTTT,CATSDHTQSNQPQHF
.,TRBJ2-7,15,.,TRBV5-1,TGCGCCAGCAGCTTGGACGGAACGAGCTCCTACGAGCAGTACTTC,CASSLDGTSSYEQYF
.,TRBJ1-4,13,.,TRBV7-9,TGTGCCAGCAGCCCGGGAGGAAATGAAAAACTGTTTTTT,CASSPGGNEKLFF
.,TRBJ2-7,15,.,TRBV15,TGTGCCACCAGCAGAGATCTGGCGGATTCTTACGAGCAGTACTTC,CATSRDLADSYEQYF
.,TRBJ2-3,15,TRBD2,TRBV6-5,TGTGCCAGCAGGTCGCCCCGGGGGGGCCCAGATACGCAGTATTTT,CASRSPRGGPDTQYF